Each of the 23 T cell receptor beta chains below was sequenced from the same sample in a study of T cell responses to AZD1222 COVID-19 vaccine. Only in-frame clones appear in the TCRdb table, and some are missing; sequencing was by immunoSEQ multiplex PCR. Here the sample spans about 140,000 clones, approximately 85% being singletons. The sample was peripheral blood, taken on day 0 of AZD1222 vaccination. The receptors shown here come from an adult in good health.

This sequence joins TRBV7-2 and TRBJ1-2; D might be TRBD1 (5 bases). Trimming took 1 base from V and 3 from J, leaving 12 bases between them. This CDR3 is built from 15 residues. Per germline, CDR1 SGHTA and CDR2 FQGNSA. The CDR3 sequence: CASSLEFGGYYGYTF. The CDR3, as DNA: TGTGCCAGCAGCTTAGAGTTTGGGGGATACTATGGCTACACCTTC. The variable domain in full, with the rest retrieved from reference TRBV7-2 and TRBJ1-2, is GAGVSQSPSNKVTEKGKDVELRCDPISGHTALYWYRQSLGQGLEFLIYFQGNSAPDKSGLPSDRFSAERTGGSVSTLTIQRTQQEDSAVYLCASSLEFGGYYGYTFGSGTRLTVV.

The chain couples TRBV7-9 to TRBJ1-5; D is possibly TRBD1 (6 bases). Germline values: CDR1 SEHNR, CDR2 FQNEAQ (reference sequence). This CDR3 contains 13 residues. Trimming shortened V by 5 bases and J by 4 bases, and 9 bases separated the two germline ends. CDR3 DNA sequence: TGTGCCAGCAGCCCACAGGGTAATCAGCCCCAGCATTTT. This encodes CASSPQGNQPQHF.

The chain employs TRBV10-3 and TRBJ1-2, with D possibly TRBD1 on 5 matching bases. This CDR3 has 14 amino acids. V shed 4 bases and J shed 7 bases, with 16 bases lying between them. The germline CDR1 and CDR2 sequences are ENHRY and SYGVKD. The CDR3 nucleotides are TGTGCCATCAGTGCGTCAGGCGGGACCCCTGGCTACACCTTC. Residues: CAISASGGTPGYTF.

The chain combines TRBV7-9 with TRBJ1-1; unclear D gene. There are 15 residues in the CDR3. With 7 bases removed from V and 0 bases from J, the gap between germline ends came to 15 bases. CDR1 is SEHNR, CDR2 FQNEAQ, per germline (reference sequence). As DNA, the CDR3 is TGTGCCAGCACCCCCTACCAGGCTGTGAACACTGAAGCTTTCTTT. Its protein product is CASTPYQAVNTEAFF.

The sample holds one count of this clone. The rearrangement joins TRBV11-2 to TRBJ2-2, with TRBD2 as a possible D gene (5 bases). Germline V gene data show CDR1 as SGHAT and CDR2 as FQNNGV. The CDR3 runs 16 residues. Between the trimmed V and J ends, which lost 1 base and 7 bases, there was a span of 16 bases. CDR3 in amino acids: CASSLVRPTAGGELFF. As DNA, the CDR3 is TGTGCCAGCAGCTTAGTTCGTCCCACCGCGGGCGGGGAGCTGTTTTTT.

The V and J genes are TRBV18 and TRBJ2-7; possibly TRBD1 or TRBD2 for D (5 bases each). Trimming removed 10 bases at V and 7 bases at J, with 17 bases between. CDR3 length: 12 residues. In germline, CDR1 is KGHSH, CDR2 LQKENI. Written as DNA, the CDR3 is TGTGCCACCTATTCCCCCGAGGGGGAGCAGTACTTC. It yields the protein CATYSPEGEQYF.

This clone turned up a few times. The rearrangement uses TRBV18 and TRBJ2-3, with 8 bases fitting TRBD2. Germline V gives CDR1 KGHSH, CDR2 LQKENI. The length of the CDR3 is 15 residues. V lost 2 bases and J lost 4; bases outside the gene matches: 5. The CDR3 region is CASSPSQAGADTQYF. In DNA, the CDR3 is TGTGCCAGCTCACCATCACAAGCGGGGGCAGATACGCAGTATTTT.

V gene TRBV28 combines with J gene TRBJ2-7, with 7 nucleotides matching TRBD1. Trimming cost V 9 bases and J 2 bases; bases outside gene matches: 7. CDR3 length: 13 residues. CDR1 is MDHEN and CDR2 is SYDVKM in the germline V gene. The CDR3 nucleotides are TGTGCCAGTAGAACAGGGGAAACCTACGAGCAGTACTTC. Translated, it gives CASRTGETYEQYF. Using reference TRBV28 and TRBJ2-7 for the parts outside the CDR3, the full variable domain is DVKVTQSSRYLVKRTGEKVFLECVQDMDHENMFWYRQDPGLGLRLIYFSYDVKMKEKGDIPEGYSVSREKKERFSLILESASTNQTSMYLCASRTGETYEQYFGPGTRLTVT.

The V call is TRBV7-8, the J call TRBJ2-3; no clear D gene. V was shortened by 0 bases and J by 5 bases, with 12 bases between the two germline ends. Germline CDR1 is SGHVS and CDR2 is FQNEAQ. The CDR3 runs to 15 residues. In nucleotides, the CDR3 is TGTGCCAGCAGCTTAGCGCCCTCTTTGTTAGATACGCAGTATTTT. Protein product: CASSLAPSLLDTQYF.

The CDR3 DNA reads as TGTGCCAGCAGCTTTCTAGCGGGGGGCCTCTGGGAGCAGTTCTTC. Protein: CASSFLAGGLWEQFF. V is TRBV7-2 and J is TRBJ2-1; 11 nucleotides line up with TRBD2. The CDR3 has 15 amino acids. The J segment lost 10 bases and the V segment lost 3 bases, leaving 8 bases of the junction unmatched. CDR1 and CDR2 (germline): SGHTA, FQGNSA.

The rearrangement links TRBV3-1 (or the pseudogene TRBV3-2) to TRBJ2-1, with D perhaps TRBD2 (6 bases). The CDR3 contains 15 residues. Germline loops: CDR1 LGHDT, CDR2 YNNKEL (reference sequence). V gave up 4 bases and J gave up 9 bases, with 19 bases separating them. CDR3 amino acids: CASSPRYIMGGEQFF. In DNA form, the CDR3 reads TGTGCCAGCAGCCCCCGATATATTATGGGGGGTGAGCAGTTCTTC.

The CDR3 here is CASSDGTVYEQFF. The CDR3 DNA sequence: TGTGCCAGCAGCGATGGGACAGTCTATGAGCAGTTCTTC. The chain uses TRBV5-6 and TRBJ2-1; 7 bases match TRBD1. The CDR3 contains 13 residues. Trimming took 4 bases from V and 8 from J; bases not matched to a gene: 6. Germline lookup yields CDR1 SGHDT and CDR2 YYEEEE.

The chain links TRBV7-6 to TRBJ2-5, with TRBD2 matching over 14 bases. Per germline, CDR1 SGHVS and CDR2 FNYEAQ. After removal of 3 bases from V and 2 bases from J, the junction contained 2 bases not matched to a gene. The CDR3 is 16 residues long. CDR3 sequence (DNA): TGTGCCAGCAGCTTGGGACTAGCGGGGGCACAAGAGACCCAGTACTTC. The encoded protein is CASSLGLAGAQETQYF.

This clone was counted between two and nine times. The chain links TRBV6-2 or TRBV6-3 to TRBJ2-7, with D perhaps TRBD1 or TRBD2 (6 bases each). Per germline, CDR1 MNHEY and CDR2 SVGEGT. Deletions cut 0 bases from V and 3 bases from J, with 18 bases between. The CDR3 sequence is 17 residues long. CDR3 residues: CASSYSPIGGPFYEQYF. CDR3 DNA sequence: TGTGCCAGCAGTTACTCCCCCATTGGGGGGCCCTTCTACGAGCAGTACTTC.

The chain carries TRBV10-3 and TRBJ2-4; tentatively, D is TRBD1 (6 bases). This CDR3 has 17 residues. Germline loops: CDR1 ENHRY, CDR2 SYGVKD. V shed 0 bases and J shed 0 bases, with 12 bases lying between them. Here the CDR3 reads CAISESPARGAKNIQYF. As DNA, the CDR3 is TGTGCCATCAGTGAGTCTCCGGCCAGGGGAGCCAAAAACATTCAGTACTTC.

Only one count was recorded for this clone. The CDR3 DNA reads TGTGCCAGCAGTGATGGTAGCGGGGGGGCCGTAGATACGCAGTATTTT. Its protein product is CASSDGSGGAVDTQYF. V usage is TRBV2 and J usage is TRBJ2-3, with TRBD2 matching 11 bases. This CDR3 spans 16 amino acids. CDR1 SNHLY and CDR2 FYNNEI come from the germline V gene. Trimming removed 3 bases from V and 5 bases from J; junction bases left unmatched: 7.

CDR3 sequence reads: CASSFLRQGMNTEAFF. The CDR3 DNA is TGTGCCAGCAGCTTTCTGAGACAGGGTATGAACACTGAAGCTTTCTTT. The chain is built from TRBV5-4 and TRBJ1-1; 7 bases agree with TRBD1. J was trimmed by 0 bases and V by 2 bases; bases with no gene match: 7. The CDR3 totals 16 residues. The germline V gene encodes CDR1 SGHNT and CDR2 YYREEE (reference sequence).

The CDR3, as DNA: TGTGCCAGCAGCTCCCGGGGAAACACCATATATTTT. It codes for CASSSRGNTIYF. V and J are TRBV7-2 and TRBJ1-3; no clear D. The CDR3 sequence is 12 residues long. With 4 bases removed from V and 4 bases from J, the gap between germline ends came to 5 bases. From germline, CDR1 is SGHTA and CDR2 FQGNSA.

The gene calls are TRBV6-5 and TRBJ2-7, with TRBD1 matching 8 bases. With V trimmed by 2 bases and J by 5 bases, 2 bases remained unmatched. The germline gives CDR1 MNHEY, CDR2 SVGAGI. The CDR3 spans 13 residues. CDR3 DNA sequence: TGTGCCAGCAGTTACGGGACAGGCCACGAGCAGTACTTC. Protein product: CASSYGTGHEQYF.

Note on this clone: Within the sample, other DNA sequences also encode this same CDR3. J is TRBJ2-5 and V is TRBV12-3 or TRBV12-4; D gene unclear. This CDR3 comprises 12 residues. The V and J ends lost 1 base and 5 bases respectively, with 5 bases between them. The CDR3 coding sequence is TGTGCCAGCAGTTTAGGACCGGAGACCCAGTACTTC. It yields the protein CASSLGPETQYF.

The V call is TRBV6-1, the J call TRBJ2-5; D gene uncertain. V shed 2 bases and J shed 2 bases, with 12 bases lying between them. Germline CDR1 and CDR2: MNHNS and SASEGT. This CDR3 contains 15 residues. The CDR3 spells CASSEPQFYQETQYF. The CDR3 bases are TGTGCCAGCAGTGAACCACAGTTTTATCAAGAGACCCAGTACTTC.

This chain links TRBV5-1 with TRBJ1-1; 10 nucleotides agree with TRBD1. The CDR3 totals 15 residues. Unmatched junction bases numbered 3, after V lost 0 bases and J lost 4 bases. Germline lookup yields CDR1 SGHRS and CDR2 YFSETQ. CDR3 sequence: CASSLAGQGPTEAFF. The CDR3 region has the DNA TGCGCCAGCAGCTTGGCGGGACAGGGGCCCACTGAAGCTTTCTTT.

The rearrangement uses TRBV5-6 and TRBJ1-2; D ambiguous. The CDR3 is made up of 14 amino acids. The germline V and J ends were trimmed by 2 bases and 8 bases, with 16 bases remaining between them. The V gene's germline CDR1 is SGHDT and CDR2 YYEEEE. DNA for the CDR3: TGTGCCAGCAGCTTCGGTAGGACCCTTTCGGGCTACACCTTC. Its protein is CASSFGRTLSGYTF.